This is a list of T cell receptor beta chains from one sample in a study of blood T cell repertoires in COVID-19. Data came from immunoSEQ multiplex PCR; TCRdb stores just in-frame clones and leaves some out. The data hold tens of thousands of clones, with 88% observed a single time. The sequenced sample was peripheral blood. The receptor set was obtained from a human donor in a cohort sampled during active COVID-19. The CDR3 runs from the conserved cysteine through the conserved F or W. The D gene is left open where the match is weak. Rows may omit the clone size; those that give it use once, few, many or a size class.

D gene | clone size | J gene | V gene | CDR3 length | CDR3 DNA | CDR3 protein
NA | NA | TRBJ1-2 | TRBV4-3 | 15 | TGCGCCAGCAGCCAAGGGGCCCATCTAAACTATGGCTACACCTTC | CASSQGAHLNYGYTF
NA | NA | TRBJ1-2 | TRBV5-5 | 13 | TGTGCCAGCAGCTTGGACCCCCGGGGTGGCTACACCTTC | CASSLDPRGGYTF
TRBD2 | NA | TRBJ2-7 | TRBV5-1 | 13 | TGCGCCAGTTGGGGACTAGCGGGAGAGGAGCAGTACTTC | CASWGLAGEEQYF
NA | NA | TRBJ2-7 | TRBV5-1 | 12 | TGCGCCAGCAGCTTCACGGGTGACGAGCAGTACTTC | CASSFTGDEQYF
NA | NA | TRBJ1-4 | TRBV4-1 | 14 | TGCGCCAGCAGCCAACCGAGGAGGAGGGAAAAACTGTTTTTT | CASSQPRRREKLFF
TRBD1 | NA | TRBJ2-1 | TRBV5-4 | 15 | TGTGCCAGCAGCGCCACAGGGGGAGTAAACAATGAGCAGTTCTTC | CASSATGGVNNEQFF
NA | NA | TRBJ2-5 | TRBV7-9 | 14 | TGTGCCAGCAGCTTATCTCAGGTTAGGGAGACCCAGTACTTC | CASSLSQVRETQYF
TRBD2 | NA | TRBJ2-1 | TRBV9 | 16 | TGTGCCAGCTCTTTTAGCGGGAGTAGCTCCTACAATGAGCAGTTCTTC | CASSFSGSSSYNEQFF
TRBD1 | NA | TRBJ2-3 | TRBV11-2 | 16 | TGTGCCAGCAGCTTAGTTCAAGGGGGCCCCCAAAGCGAGCAGTATTTT | CASSLVQGGPQSEQYF
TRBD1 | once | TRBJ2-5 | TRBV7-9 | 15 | TGTGCCAGCAGCAGAGAGACAGGGGGCGGTGAGACCCAGTACTTC | CASSRETGGGETQYF
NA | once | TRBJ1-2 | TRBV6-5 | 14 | TGTGCCAGCAGTTACTCGGAGGGGTACTATGGCTACACCTTC | CASSYSEGYYGYTF